A selection of T cell receptor beta chains follows, all from one sample in a study of blood T cell repertoires in COVID-19. Using immunoSEQ multiplex PCR, the repertoire was profiled, and TCRdb retains in-frame clones only, with some absent. Counted here are about 200,000 clones, around 81% occurring once; the ten biggest clones make up around 9%. Sequencing used PBMCs or T cells enriched from blood (not recorded which). Source of these receptors: a woman aged 50 to 60 with acute COVID-19. Both conserved end residues are part of each CDR3. A D gene is named only where the DNA matches it firmly. Not all rows give a size; the values are once, few, many and, for expanded clones, a class.

CDR3nt,CDR3aa,d_gene,j_gene,v_gene,abundance
TGTGCCAGCAGCCAGGCGCCGGGGGTAGGGAACACCGGGGAGCTGTTTTTT,CASSQAPGVGNTGELFF,-,TRBJ2-2,TRBV9,-
TGTGCCAGCAGCCAAGTTCCACTAGCGGGATTCAGTGAGCAGTTCTTC,CASSQVPLAGFSEQFF,TRBD2,TRBJ2-1,TRBV4-2,-
TGTGCCAGCAGTGCGGGGGGCGTCTATGGCTACACCTTC,CASSAGGVYGYTF,-,TRBJ1-2,TRBV27,-
TGTGCCAGCAGCTTAGCCACGGGACAGGGGCCATACGAGCAGTACTTC,CASSLATGQGPYEQYF,TRBD1,TRBJ2-7,TRBV11-2,-
TGTGCCAGCAGCGCGATGACTAGCCCAAACTACGAGCAGTACTTC,CASSAMTSPNYEQYF,TRBD2,TRBJ2-7,TRBV7-2,-
TGCGCCAGCAGCTCCGACAGGATTCCCTACGAGCAGTACTTC,CASSSDRIPYEQYF,-,TRBJ2-7,TRBV5-1,-
TGTGCCAGCAGCCAAGATGGCAGGTTACAAGAGACCCAGTACTTC,CASSQDGRLQETQYF,-,TRBJ2-5,TRBV3-1/TRBV3-2,-
TGTGCCAGCAGCTCTCAGGGGACCGCTAAGGCCAACGTCCTGACTTTC,CASSSQGTAKANVLTF,-,TRBJ2-6,TRBV7-9,-
TGCGCCAGCAGCCCTTTCGGCGGGAGTGGCACAGATACGCAGTATTTT,CASSPFGGSGTDTQYF,TRBD2,TRBJ2-3,TRBV5-1,-
TGTGCCAGCAGCTTAAGAAGACAGACAACTAATGAAAAACTGTTTTTT,CASSLRRQTTNEKLFF,-,TRBJ1-4,TRBV11-3,-
TGTGCCAGCAGTGTCGACACCACTGGAAACACCATATATTTT,CASSVDTTGNTIYF,-,TRBJ1-3,TRBV2,-
TGTGCCAGCAGCGCAACGGGGAAAATGCGGGGGATAGGAACCGGGGAGCTGTTTTTT,CASSATGKMRGIGTGELFF,TRBD2,TRBJ2-2,TRBV9,many
TGTGCCAGCAGCCAAGGGCTAGGACAGGGAAAGAACACTGAAGCTTTCTTT,CASSQGLGQGKNTEAFF,TRBD1,TRBJ1-1,TRBV3-1/TRBV3-2,-
TGTGCCAGTAGTAGGTCGGGGGGCGGCAATCAGCCCCAGCATTTT,CASSRSGGGNQPQHF,-,TRBJ1-5,TRBV19,-
TGTGCCAGCAGCTTGAGAGTTACTGATCAGCCCCAGCATTTT,CASSLRVTDQPQHF,-,TRBJ1-5,TRBV7-2,-
TGTGCCAGCAGTCATCCGGGACAGGGGGTTGAAAAACTGTTTTTT,CASSHPGQGVEKLFF,TRBD1,TRBJ1-4,TRBV7-2,-
TGTGCCAGCAGCAAAAACCTAGCGGGATCAAGCAATGAGCAGTTCTTC,CASSKNLAGSSNEQFF,TRBD2,TRBJ2-1,TRBV5-4,-
TGTGCCGTAACGGGAGGACAGGGGAGTGGCGAGCAGTACTTC,CAVTGGQGSGEQYF,TRBD1,TRBJ2-7,TRBV10-3,-
TGCGCCAGCAGCACCACGACAGGCGGTTACGAGCAGTACTTC,CASSTTTGGYEQYF,-,TRBJ2-7,TRBV5-1,-
TGTGCCAGCAGTTTAGGGGGCGCAAGTGGAAACACCATATATTTT,CASSLGGASGNTIYF,-,TRBJ1-3,TRBV28,few
TGTGCCAGCAGTTACTCGGGGGGACAGTCCTACGAGCAGTACTTC,CASSYSGGQSYEQYF,-,TRBJ2-7,TRBV6-5,-
TGCGCCAGCAAGTTGGCGGGAGAGTACCAAGAGACCCAGTACTTC,CASKLAGEYQETQYF,TRBD2,TRBJ2-5,TRBV5-1,-
TGTGCCAGCAACCCGGGACAGGGATCCTATAATTCACCCCTCCACTTT,CASNPGQGSYNSPLHF,TRBD1,TRBJ1-6,TRBV5-4,once
TGTGCCAGCTCATTAGCGGGAAGAGAGCAGTTCTTC,CASSLAGREQFF,TRBD2,TRBJ2-1,TRBV18,-
TGTGCCAGCAGCATCGGACAGGGAGGGGGCTACGAGCAGTACTTC,CASSIGQGGGYEQYF,-,TRBJ2-7,TRBV9,few
TGCGCCAGCAGCTTACGGACAAGCAATGAAAAACTGTTTTTT,CASSLRTSNEKLFF,-,TRBJ1-4,TRBV5-1,few
TGTGCCAGCGGACCTAGCGGTTTGCAAGAGACCCAGTACTTC,CASGPSGLQETQYF,TRBD2,TRBJ2-5,TRBV3-1/TRBV3-2,-
TGTGCCAGCAGGGAGGGGTTCGATGGCTACACCTTC,CASREGFDGYTF,-,TRBJ1-2,TRBV2,-
TGTGCCAGCAGCCCGGGACTAGTCGGTGAGCAGTTCTTC,CASSPGLVGEQFF,TRBD2,TRBJ2-1,TRBV3-1/TRBV3-2,few
TGTGCCAGCAGCTTGGATACTTTAAGGCCCACCTCGGGTGAAAAACTGTTTTTT,CASSLDTLRPTSGEKLFF,-,TRBJ1-4,TRBV5-8,few